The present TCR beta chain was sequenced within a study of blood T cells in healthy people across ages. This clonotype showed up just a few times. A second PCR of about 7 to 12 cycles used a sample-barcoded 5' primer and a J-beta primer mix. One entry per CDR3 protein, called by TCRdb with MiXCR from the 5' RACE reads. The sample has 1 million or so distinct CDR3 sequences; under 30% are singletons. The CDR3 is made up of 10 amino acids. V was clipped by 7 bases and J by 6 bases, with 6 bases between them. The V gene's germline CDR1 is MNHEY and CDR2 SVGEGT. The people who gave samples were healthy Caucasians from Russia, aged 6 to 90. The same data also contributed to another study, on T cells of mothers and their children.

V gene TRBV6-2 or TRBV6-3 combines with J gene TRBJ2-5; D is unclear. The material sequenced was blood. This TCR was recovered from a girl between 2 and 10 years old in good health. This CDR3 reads CASTPKTQYF. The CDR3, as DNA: TGTGCCAGCACCCCCAAGACCCAGTACTTC.